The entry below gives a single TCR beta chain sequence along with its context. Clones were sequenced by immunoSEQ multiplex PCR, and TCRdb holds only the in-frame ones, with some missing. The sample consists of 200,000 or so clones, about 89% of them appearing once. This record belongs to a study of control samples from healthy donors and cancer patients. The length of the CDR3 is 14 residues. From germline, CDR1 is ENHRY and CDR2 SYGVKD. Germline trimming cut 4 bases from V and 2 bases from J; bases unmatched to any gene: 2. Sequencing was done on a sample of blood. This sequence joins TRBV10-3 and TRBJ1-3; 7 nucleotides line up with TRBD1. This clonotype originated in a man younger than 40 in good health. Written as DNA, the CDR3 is TGTGCCATCAGTGGACAGGGAACTGGAAACACCATATATTTT. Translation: CAISGQGTGNTIYF.